The TCR beta chain described here comes from a study of cytomegalovirus exposure and HLA in healthy donors. The V gene's germline CDR1 is MNHEY and CDR2 SMNVEV (reference sequence). Germline trimming cut 2 bases from V and 4 bases from J; bases unmatched to any gene: 1. CDR3 size: 14 residues. Use of 60 Vbeta and 13 Jbeta primers characterized the PCR. This table comes from immunoSEQ multiplex PCR, and its TCRdb copy is limited to in-frame clones, with some not included. In all, the sample yields 150,000 to 200,000 clones. The rearrangement uses TRBV27 and TRBJ2-2; 7 bases align to TRBD2. This clonotype was sampled from a woman aged 18-35 years in good health and CMV-seropositive. Sequenced sample: PBMCs. The CDR3 region has the DNA TGTGCCAGCAGTTTAAGCGGGACCACCGGGGAGCTGTTTTTT. Translated: CASSLSGTTGELFF.